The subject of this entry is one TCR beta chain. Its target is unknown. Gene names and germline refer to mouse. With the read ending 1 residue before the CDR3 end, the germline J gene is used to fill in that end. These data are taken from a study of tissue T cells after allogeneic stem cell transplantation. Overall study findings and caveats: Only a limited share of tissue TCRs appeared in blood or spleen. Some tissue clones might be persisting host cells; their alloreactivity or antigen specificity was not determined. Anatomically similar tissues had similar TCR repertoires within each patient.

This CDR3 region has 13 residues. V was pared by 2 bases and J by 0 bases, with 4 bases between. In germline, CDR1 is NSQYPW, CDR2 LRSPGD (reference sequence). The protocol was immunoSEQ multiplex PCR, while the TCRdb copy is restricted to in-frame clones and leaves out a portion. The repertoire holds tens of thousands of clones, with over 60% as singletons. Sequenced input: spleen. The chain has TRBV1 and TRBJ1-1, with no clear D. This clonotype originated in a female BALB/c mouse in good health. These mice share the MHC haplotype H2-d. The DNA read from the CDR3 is TGCACCTGCAGTGCATATGCAAACACAGAAGTCTTC. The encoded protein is CTCSAYANTEVF. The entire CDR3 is CTCSAYANTEVFF.